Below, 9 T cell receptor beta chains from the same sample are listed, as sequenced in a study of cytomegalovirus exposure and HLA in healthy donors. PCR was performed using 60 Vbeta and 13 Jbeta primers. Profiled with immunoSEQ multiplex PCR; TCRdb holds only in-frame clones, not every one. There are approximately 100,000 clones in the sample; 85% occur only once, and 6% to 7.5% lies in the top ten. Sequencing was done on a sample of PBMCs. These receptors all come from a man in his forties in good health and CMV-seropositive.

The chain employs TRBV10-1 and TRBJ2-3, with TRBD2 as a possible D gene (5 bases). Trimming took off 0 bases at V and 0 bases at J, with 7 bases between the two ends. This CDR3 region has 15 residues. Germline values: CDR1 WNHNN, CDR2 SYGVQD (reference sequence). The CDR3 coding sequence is TGCGCCAGCAGTGAGTCGGGAGACAGCACAGATACGCAGTATTTT. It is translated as CASSESGDSTDTQYF.

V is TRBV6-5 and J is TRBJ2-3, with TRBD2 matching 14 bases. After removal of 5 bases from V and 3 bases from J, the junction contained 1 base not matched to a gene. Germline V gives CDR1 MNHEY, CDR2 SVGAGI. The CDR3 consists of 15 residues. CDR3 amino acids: CASSRTSGRTDTQYF. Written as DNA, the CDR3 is TGTGCCAGCAGTCGGACTAGCGGGAGGACAGATACGCAGTATTTT.

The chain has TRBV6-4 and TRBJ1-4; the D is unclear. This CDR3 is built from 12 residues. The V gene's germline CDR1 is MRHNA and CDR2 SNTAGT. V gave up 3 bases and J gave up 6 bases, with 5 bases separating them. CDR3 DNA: TGTGCCAGCAGTGATTCGGATGAAAAACTGTTTTTT. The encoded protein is CASSDSDEKLFF.

CDR3 sequence: CASSVGSAGFGSPLHF. The CDR3 DNA reads as TGTGCCAGCAGCGTAGGGTCCGCGGGGTTTGGTTCACCCCTCCACTTT. V gene TRBV9 combines with J gene TRBJ1-6; D call uncertain. This CDR3 has 16 residues. Germline V lookup: CDR1 SGDLS, CDR2 YYNGEE. Trimming left V 0 bases short and J 9 bases short, with 16 bases between.

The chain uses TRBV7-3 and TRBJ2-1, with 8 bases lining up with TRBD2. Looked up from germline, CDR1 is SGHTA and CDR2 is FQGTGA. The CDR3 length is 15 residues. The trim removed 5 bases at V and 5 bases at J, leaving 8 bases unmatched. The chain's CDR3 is CASSPQKAGDNEQFF. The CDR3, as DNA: TGTGCCAGCAGCCCGCAGAAAGCGGGAGACAATGAGCAGTTCTTC.

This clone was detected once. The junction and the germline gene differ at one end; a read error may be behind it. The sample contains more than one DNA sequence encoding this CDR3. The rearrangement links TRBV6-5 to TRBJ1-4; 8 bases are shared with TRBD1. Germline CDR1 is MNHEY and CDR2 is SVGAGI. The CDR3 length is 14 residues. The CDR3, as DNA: TGTGCCAGCAGACAGGGGGGGGATTCGCGAAAACTGTTCTTT. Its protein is CASRQGGDSRKLFF.

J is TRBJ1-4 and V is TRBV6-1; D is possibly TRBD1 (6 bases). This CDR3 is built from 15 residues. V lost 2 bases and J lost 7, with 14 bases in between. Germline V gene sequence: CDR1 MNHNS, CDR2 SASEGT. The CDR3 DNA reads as TGTGCCAGCAGTGAATTTGGGGGCGTAAGTGAAAAACTGTTTTTT. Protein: CASSEFGGVSEKLFF.

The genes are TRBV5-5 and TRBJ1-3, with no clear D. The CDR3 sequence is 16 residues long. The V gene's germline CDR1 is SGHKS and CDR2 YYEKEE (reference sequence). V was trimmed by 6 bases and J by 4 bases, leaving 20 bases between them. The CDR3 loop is CASKAGYMGQGNTIYF. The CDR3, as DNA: TGTGCCAGCAAAGCAGGATACATGGGTCAAGGAAACACCATATATTTT.

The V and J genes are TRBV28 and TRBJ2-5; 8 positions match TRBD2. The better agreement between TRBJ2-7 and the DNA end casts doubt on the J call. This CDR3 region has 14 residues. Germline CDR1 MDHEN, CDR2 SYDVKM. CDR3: CASSQYLAGYEQYF. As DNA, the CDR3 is TGTGCCAGCAGTCAGTACCTAGCGGGCTACGAGCAGTACTTC.